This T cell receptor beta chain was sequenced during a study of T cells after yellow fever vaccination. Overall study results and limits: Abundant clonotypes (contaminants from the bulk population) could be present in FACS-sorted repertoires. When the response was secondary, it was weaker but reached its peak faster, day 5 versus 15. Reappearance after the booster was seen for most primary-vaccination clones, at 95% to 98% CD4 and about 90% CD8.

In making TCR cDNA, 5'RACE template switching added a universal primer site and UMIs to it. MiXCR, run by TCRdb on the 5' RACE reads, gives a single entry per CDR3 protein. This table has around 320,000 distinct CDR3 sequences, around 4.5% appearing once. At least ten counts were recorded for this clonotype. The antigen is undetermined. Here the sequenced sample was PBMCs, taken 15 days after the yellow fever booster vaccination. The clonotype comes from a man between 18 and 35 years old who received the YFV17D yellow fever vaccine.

The CDR3 protein is CASYYSGTGTDTQYF. The CDR3 DNA reads TGTGCCAGCTACTACTCCGGGACAGGGACAGATACGCAGTATTTT. This chain links TRBV12-3 or TRBV12-4 with TRBJ2-3, with TRBD1 matching 9 bases. CDR3 length equals 15 residues. V lost 8 bases and J lost 3; bases outside the gene matches: 9.